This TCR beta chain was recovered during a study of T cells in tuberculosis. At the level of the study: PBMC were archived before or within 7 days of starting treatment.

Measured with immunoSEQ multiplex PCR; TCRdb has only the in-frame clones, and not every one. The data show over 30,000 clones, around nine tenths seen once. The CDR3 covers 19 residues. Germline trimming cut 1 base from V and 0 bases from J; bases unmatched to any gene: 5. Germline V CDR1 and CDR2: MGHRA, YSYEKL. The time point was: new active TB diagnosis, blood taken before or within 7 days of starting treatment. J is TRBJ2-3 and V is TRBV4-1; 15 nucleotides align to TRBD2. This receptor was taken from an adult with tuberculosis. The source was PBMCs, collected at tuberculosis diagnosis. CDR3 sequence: CASSQAGLAGGGSTDTQYF. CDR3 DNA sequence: TGCGCCAGCAGCCAAGCGGGACTAGCGGGGGGTGGAAGCACAGATACGCAGTATTTT.